The clone carrying this T cell receptor (beta chain) has ten or more counts. Its antigen is unknown. Looked up from germline, CDR1 is MDHEN and CDR2 is SYDVKM. The CDR3 is 16 residues long. Losses at the gene ends were 5 bases for V and 0 bases for J; bases not matched to a gene: 4. This sample was taken from a study of early T cells in non-severe SARS-CoV-2 infection. Study-level background: Chains were not paired, and sequencing was done on bulk RNA from unsorted whole blood.

Unique molecular identifiers were affixed to single, distinct cDNA molecules. Each CDR3 protein is one row after TCRdb ran MiXCR on the 5' RACE reads. The sample gives around 25,000 distinct CDR3 sequences, roughly 4% of which show up once; approximately 10% is in the top ten. Regarding the study as a whole: VDJdb-based annotation leaned toward anti-spike CD8 responses and missed private and CD4 specificities.

J is TRBJ2-7 and V is TRBV28; 13 bases are a match to TRBD2. The sample taken for sequencing was whole blood. The receptor's source is an adult who was a healthcare worker with PCR-confirmed SARS-CoV-2 infection or an uninfected control (not recorded which). The CDR3 spells CASSPTSGRNSYEQYF. The CDR3 coding sequence is TGTGCCAGCAGTCCGACTAGCGGGAGGAACTCCTACGAGCAGTACTTC.